The rows below give T cell receptor beta chains drawn from one sample of a study of cytomegalovirus exposure and HLA in healthy donors. Libraries were prepared by immunoSEQ multiplex PCR; TCRdb keeps only in-frame clonotypes and omits some of them. Here the sample spans 100,000 to 150,000 clones, around 80% being singletons. Sequenced material: PBMCs. These receptors came from a female donor in good health and CMV-seronegative. The conserved cysteine and the conserved F or W are not part of the CDR3 here.

TRBV7-2,TRBJ2-2,ASSLDKRRAIGTGELF
TRBV7-2,TRBJ1-6,ASSLVRSRGYNSPLH
TRBV5-4,TRBJ2-1,ASSGSTSGRPGNEQF
TRBV5-4,TRBJ2-1,ASSFGTGAYNEQF
TRBV7-9,TRBJ2-7,ASSLVGGYEQY
TRBV2,TRBJ1-2,ASIGLRVYGYT
TRBV7-9,TRBJ2-1,ASSILAGGPGEQF
TRBV4-1,TRBJ1-5,ASSLGQAEVNQPQH
TRBV27,TRBJ2-7,ASSEERTSGFYEQY
TRBV6-1,NA,ASSEAGIYEQY
TRBV2,TRBJ2-3,ASSEDSTDTQY
TRBV9,TRBJ2-1,ASSPWGQGADNEQF
TRBV25-1,NA,ASSERGSHYEQY
TRBV4-1,TRBJ2-3,ASSVDSGRQVADTQY
TRBV7-9,TRBJ2-7,ASSLGTSGSYEQY
TRBV11-2,TRBJ1-2,ASSASTRVVAGYT
TRBV28,TRBJ2-3,ASSPGTKPSTDTQY
TRBV7-9,TRBJ2-3,ASSLGTSGTDTQY
TRBV6-1,TRBJ2-7,ASSEVAGGGSYEQY
TRBV5-4,NA,ASSAPGQGGYEQY
TRBV2,TRBJ1-1,ASSVLSEAF
TRBV28,TRBJ1-2,ASRTADSHYGYT
TRBV6-5,TRBJ1-1,ASSRTGRGPTEAF
TRBV5-6,TRBJ1-5,ASSTGADQPQH
TRBV5-1,TRBJ2-2,ASSSEGLATGELF